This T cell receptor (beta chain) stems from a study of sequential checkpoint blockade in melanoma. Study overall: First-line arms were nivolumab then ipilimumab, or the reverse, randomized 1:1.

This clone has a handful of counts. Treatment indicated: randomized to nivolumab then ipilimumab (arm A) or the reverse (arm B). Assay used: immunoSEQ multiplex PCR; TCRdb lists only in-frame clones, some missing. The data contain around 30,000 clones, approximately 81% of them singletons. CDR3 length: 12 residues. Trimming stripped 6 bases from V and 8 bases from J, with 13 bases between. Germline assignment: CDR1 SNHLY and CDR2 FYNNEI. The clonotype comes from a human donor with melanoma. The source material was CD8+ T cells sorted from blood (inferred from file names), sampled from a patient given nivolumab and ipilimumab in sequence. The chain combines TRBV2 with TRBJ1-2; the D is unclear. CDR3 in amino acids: CASRETGSGYTF. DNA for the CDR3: TGTGCCAGCAGGGAGACCGGGAGCGGCTACACCTTC. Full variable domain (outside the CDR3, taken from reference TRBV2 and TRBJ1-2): EPEVTQTPSHQVTQMGQEVILRCVPISNHLYFYWYRQILGQKVEFLVSFYNNEISEKSEIFDDQFSVERPDGSNFTLKIRSTKLEDSAMYFCASRETGSGYTFGSGTRLTVV.